This T cell receptor (beta chain) was sequenced in a study of T-cell memory formation after mild COVID-19. At the level of the study: TCR clusters were mostly donor specific. Findings and caveats of the study: The appearance of some responding clones in pre-infection memory suggested that cross-reactive memory joined. Contracting CD4+ clones sat mainly in CM and EM; CD8+ in EMRA. Confirmation was lacking for SARS-CoV-2 specificity of second-wave clones that peaked on day 37.

As to this clonotype: As yet, its antigen is unknown.

TCRdb re-called the 5' RACE reads with MiXCR, one entry per CDR3 protein. The sample lists 540,000 or so distinct CDR3 sequences, roughly 21% occurring once. This CDR3 has 20 residues. Germline V gene data show CDR1 as SEHNR and CDR2 as FQNEAQ (reference sequence). Germline trimming cut 7 bases from V and 0 bases from J; bases unmatched to any gene: 18. The sequence came from an adult woman who had mild COVID-19 (a few samples of this study predate the infection). Cell type and time point are not known. The sequenced material came from PBMCs or a T cell subset sorted from them (not recorded which). The V gene is TRBV7-9, the J gene TRBJ2-6; TRBD1 aligns across 7 bases. CDR3 bases: TGTGCCAGCACGCCCGGGACAGCCAGAGTTAAGGGCTCTGGGGCCAACGTCCTGACTTTC. It translates to CASTPGTARVKGSGANVLTF.